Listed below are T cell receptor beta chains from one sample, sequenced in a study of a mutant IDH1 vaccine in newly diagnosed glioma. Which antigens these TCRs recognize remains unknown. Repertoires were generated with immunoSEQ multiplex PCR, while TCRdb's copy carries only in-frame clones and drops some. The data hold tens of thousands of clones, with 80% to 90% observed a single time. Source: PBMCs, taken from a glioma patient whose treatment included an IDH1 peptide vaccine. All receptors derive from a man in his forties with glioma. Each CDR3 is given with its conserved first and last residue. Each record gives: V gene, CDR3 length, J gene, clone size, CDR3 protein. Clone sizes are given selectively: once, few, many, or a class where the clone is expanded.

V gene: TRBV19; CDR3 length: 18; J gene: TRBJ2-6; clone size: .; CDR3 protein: CASSSGVRSFTGANVLTF
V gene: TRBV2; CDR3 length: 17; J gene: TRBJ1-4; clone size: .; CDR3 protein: CASRRLGGGATNEKLFF
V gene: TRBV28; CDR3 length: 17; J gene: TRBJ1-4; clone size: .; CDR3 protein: CASSLPRGSATNEKLFF
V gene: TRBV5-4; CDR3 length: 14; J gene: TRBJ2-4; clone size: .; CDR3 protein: CASSLRGVQNIQYF
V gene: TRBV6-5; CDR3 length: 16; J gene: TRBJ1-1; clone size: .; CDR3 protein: CASSYGRTGRNTEAFF
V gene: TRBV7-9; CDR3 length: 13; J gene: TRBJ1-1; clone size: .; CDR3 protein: CASSPSLYTEAFF
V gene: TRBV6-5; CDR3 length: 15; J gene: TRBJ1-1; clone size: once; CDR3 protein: CATGWRAVGDTEAFF
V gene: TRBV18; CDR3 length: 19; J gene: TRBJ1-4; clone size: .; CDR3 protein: CASSPVRDRGPPTNEKLFF
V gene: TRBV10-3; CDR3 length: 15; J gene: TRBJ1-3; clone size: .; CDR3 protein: CAIRTQGASGNTIYF
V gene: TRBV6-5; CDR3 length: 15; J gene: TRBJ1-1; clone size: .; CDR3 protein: CASSYDPGLDTEAFF
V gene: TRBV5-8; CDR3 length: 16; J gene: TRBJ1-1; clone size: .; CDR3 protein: CASSRLGSGTNTEAFF
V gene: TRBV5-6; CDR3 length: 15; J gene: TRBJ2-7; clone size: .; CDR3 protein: CASSLVRVQTYEQYF
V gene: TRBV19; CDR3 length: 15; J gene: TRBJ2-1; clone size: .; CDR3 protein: CASTPDRVSSAEQFF
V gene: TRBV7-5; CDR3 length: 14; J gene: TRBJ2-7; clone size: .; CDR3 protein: CARSSGTGAYEQYF
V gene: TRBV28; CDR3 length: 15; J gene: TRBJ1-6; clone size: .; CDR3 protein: CASSPGTGRNSPLHF
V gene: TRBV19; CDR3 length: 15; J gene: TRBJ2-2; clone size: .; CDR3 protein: CASSPIRTSAGELFF
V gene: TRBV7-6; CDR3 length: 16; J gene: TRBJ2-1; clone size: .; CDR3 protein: CASSLGLAGYYNEQFF
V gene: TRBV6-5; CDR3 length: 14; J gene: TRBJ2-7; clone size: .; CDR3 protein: CASSYSGGDYEQYF
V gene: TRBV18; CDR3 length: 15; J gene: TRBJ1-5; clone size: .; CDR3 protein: CASSPPGSSNQPQHF
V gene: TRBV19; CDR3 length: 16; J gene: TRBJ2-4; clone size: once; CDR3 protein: CASSNTQTIAKNIQYF
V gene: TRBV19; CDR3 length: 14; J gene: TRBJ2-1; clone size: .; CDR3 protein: CASSSGTTRNEQFF
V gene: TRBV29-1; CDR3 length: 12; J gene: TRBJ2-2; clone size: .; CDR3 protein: CSAGTSSRELFF
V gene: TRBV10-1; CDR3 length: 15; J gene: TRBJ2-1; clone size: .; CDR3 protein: CASSEGTSSYNEQFF
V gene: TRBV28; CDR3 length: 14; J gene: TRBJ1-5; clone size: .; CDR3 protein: CASSLWGGAQPQHF
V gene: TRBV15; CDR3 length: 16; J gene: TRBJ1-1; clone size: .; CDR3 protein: CATSRDRNTLNTEAFF
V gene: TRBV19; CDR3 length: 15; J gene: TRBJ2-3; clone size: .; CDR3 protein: CASSRLAGTTDTQYF
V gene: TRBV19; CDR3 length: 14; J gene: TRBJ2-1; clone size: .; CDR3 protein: CASSMTSSYNEQFF
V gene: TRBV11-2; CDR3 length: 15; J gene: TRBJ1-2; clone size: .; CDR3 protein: CASSFEAGRGDGYTF
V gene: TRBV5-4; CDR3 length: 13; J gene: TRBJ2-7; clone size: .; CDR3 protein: CASSLRGSNEQYF
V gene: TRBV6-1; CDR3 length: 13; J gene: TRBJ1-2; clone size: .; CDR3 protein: CASSLQGMSGYTF
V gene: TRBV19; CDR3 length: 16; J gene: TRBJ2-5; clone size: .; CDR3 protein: CASSTGSLAGLETQYF
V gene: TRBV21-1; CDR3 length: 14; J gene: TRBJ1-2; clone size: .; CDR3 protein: CASSRALDIYGYTF
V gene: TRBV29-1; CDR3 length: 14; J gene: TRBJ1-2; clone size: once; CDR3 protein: CSVEGGWLGYGYTF
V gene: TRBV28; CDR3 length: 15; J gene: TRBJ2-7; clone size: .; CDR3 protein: CASRDRDRTSYEQYF
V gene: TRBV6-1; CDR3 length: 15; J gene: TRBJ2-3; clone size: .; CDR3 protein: CASTPTGGSPDTQYF
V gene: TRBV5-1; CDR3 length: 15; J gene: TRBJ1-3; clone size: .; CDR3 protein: CASSLDSPFGNTIYF
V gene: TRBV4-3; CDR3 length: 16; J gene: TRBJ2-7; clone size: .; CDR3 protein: CASSQDRPSGSYEQYF
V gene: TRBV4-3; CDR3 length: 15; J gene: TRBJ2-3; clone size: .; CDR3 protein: CASSQDPARTDTQYF
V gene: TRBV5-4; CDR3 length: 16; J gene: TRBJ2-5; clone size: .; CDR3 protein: CASSPQRTQGRETQYF
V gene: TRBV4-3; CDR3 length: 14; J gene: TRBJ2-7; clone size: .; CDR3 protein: CASSQATGFYEQYF
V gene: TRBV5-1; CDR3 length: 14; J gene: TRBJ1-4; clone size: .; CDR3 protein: CASSQGPDREKLFF
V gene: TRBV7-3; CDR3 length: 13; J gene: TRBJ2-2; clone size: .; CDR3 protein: CASSGTGAGELFF
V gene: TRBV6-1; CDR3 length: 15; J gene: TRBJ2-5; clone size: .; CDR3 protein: CASSELAGGPETQYF
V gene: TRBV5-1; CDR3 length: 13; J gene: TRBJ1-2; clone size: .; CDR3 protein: CASSSGADYGYTF
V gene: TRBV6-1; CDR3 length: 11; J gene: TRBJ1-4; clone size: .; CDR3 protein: CASSSPGTQFF
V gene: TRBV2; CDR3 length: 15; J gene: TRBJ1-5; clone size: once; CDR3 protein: CASTYLGEGNQPQHF
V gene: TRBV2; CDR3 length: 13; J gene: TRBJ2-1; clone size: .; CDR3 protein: CATVPRVTNEQFF
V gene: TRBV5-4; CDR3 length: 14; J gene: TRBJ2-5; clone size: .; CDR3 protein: CASSLASGGETQYF
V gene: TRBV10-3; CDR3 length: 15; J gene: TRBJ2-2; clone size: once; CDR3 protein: CAISEREPGTGELFF
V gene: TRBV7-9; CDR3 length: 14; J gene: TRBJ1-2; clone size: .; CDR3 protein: CASSPLNRVQGYTF
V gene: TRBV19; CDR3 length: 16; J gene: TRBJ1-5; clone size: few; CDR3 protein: CASSIEGARGNQPQHF
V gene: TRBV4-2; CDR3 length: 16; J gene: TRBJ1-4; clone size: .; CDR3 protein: CASSQETGTGAEKLFF
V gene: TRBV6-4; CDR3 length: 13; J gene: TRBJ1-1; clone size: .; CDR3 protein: CASSEGPGTEAFF
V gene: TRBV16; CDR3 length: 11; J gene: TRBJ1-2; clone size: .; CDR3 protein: CASSQNSKGTF
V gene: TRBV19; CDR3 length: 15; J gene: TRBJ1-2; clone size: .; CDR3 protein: CASSKTGRESYGYTF
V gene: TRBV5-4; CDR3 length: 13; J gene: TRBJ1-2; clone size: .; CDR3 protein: CASSPTGDYGYTF
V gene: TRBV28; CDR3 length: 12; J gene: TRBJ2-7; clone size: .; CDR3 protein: CASGRSSYEQYF
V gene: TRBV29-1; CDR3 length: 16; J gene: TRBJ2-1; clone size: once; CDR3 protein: CSVVVVRGVRGNEQFF
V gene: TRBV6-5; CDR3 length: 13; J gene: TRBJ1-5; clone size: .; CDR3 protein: CASSRAGNQPQHF